This TCR beta chain was sequenced during a study of cytomegalovirus exposure and HLA in healthy donors. The PCR contained 60 Vbeta and 13 Jbeta primers. In the source study's methods: An analysis that came later counted approximately 76 million unique TCR beta chains, approximately 10 million shared. The protocol was immunoSEQ multiplex PCR, while the TCRdb copy is restricted to in-frame clones and leaves out a portion. That table supplies the V and J calls and clone size; D and trimming were determined from the DNA. The repertoire has over 250,000 clones, under 80% of them found once; the top ten carry 2% to 2.5%. Study outcomes and limitations: Rare sequences made up most TCRs, while some public TCRs were found in many donors. Fewer N-insertions than the approximately 700-donor mean were reportedly shown by an Asian-associated ancestry cluster in a later analysis.

This CDR3 contains 15 residues. V dropped 5 bases and J dropped 3 bases, with 16 bases sitting between them. Germline-derived CDR1 and CDR2 are KGHSH and LQKENI. About this clone: What it recognizes is unknown.

Sequencing was performed on PBMCs. The clonotype comes from a female donor in good health and CMV-seronegative. V is TRBV18 and J is TRBJ1-1; a possible D gene is TRBD1 (5 bases). The CDR3 DNA reads TGTGCCAGCTCATTCCTAACCAGGGATTACACTGAAGCTTTCTTT. Protein product: CASSFLTRDYTEAFF.